This TCR beta chain appears in the sequencing data of a study of T-cell reconstitution after alpha-beta-depleted transplantation in children. Library preparation (for TCRbeta) was performed with unique molecular identifiers. TCRdb redid the calling of the PCR reads with MiXCR, one entry per CDR3 protein. Of around 230,000 distinct CDR3 sequences in the sample, roughly 15% were seen once. With V trimmed by 6 bases and J by 6 bases, 4 bases remained unmatched. The CDR3 sequence is 13 residues long. The study, taken as a whole, reports: From surviving recipient T cells and thymic progenitors came the high day-60 TCRbeta diversity observed in some patients. Several hundred rapidly expanded clones from non-depleted graft cells reportedly supplied alpha-beta T cells about two months post-transplant. By one year post-transplant, T-cell counts and diversity largely arose from T cells that were newly produced.

Details on this clonotype: Its antigen is not known.

Here the sequenced sample was PBMCs, mostly from graft donor cells, taken 360 days after TCRalphabeta/CD19-depleted stem cell transplant. The sequence came from a male patient aged 2 to 9 who had a stem cell transplant for acute lymphoblastic leukemia, so the T cells may come from the graft donor. The chain links TRBV12-3 or TRBV12-4 to TRBJ1-2; 10 bases agree with TRBD1. CDR3 sequence reads: CASSLDRGDGYTF. The CDR3 DNA reads TGTGCCAGCAGCCTGGACAGGGGGGATGGCTACACCTTC.